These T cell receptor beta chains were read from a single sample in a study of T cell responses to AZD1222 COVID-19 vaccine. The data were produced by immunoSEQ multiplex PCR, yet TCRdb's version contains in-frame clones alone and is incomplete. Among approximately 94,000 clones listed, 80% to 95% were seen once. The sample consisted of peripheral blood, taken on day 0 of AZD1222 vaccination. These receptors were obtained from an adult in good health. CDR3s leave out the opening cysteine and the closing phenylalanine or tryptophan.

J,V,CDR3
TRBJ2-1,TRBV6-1,ASSERPSGSSYNEQF
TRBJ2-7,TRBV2,ASSALAGVVYEQY
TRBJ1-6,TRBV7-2,ASSLSLGGANNSPLH
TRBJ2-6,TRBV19,ASSPQGARTYSGANVLT
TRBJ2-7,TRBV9,ASSPREWGYEQY
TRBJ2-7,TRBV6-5,ASSSPADGVYEQY
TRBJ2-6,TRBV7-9,ASSLGQGAHSGANVLT
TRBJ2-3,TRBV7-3,ASSSPRDTDTQY
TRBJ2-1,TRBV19,ASGWVTYNEQF
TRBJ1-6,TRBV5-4,ASTIPGHIIRPLH
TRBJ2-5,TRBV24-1,ATSDELTGETQY
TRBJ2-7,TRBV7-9,ASSLVLAGGWEQY
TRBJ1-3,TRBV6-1,ASSEYEVPSGNTIY
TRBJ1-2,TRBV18,ASSPPGRTNYGYT
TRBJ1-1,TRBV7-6,ASSLVGAPNTEAF
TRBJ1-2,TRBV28,ASGPSRIYYGYT
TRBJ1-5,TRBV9,ASSVTDRENQPQH
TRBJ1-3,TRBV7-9,ASSLAGGSSGNTIY
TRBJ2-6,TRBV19,ASSTGGAYSGANVLT
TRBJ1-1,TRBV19,ATTGTGWTEAF
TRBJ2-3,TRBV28,VASGSHDTQY
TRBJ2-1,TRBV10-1,ASSPSGNSYNEQF
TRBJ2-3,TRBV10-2,ASSESTSGRDTQY
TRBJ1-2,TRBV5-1,ASSLDGGDNYGYT
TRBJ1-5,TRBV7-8,ASSAGSNQPQH
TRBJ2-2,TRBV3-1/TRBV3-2,ASSSIIAGELF
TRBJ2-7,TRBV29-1,SFSPGQGYEQY
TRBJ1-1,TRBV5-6,ASSLAFGLRNTEAF
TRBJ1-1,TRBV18,ASSRQGWNTEAF
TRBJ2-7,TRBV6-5,ASSYSTGQTSYEQY
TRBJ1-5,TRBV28,ASNSRDRGGQPQH
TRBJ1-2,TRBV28,ASSPMDRGYGYT
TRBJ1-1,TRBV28,ASSPGQGTEAF
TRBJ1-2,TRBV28,ASSWRGSYGYT
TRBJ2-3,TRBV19,ASSSPAGGPPDTQY
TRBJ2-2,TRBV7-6,ASSLALVGQGHAGELF
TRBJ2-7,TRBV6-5,ASLGTGWYEQY
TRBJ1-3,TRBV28,ASSLWSGGALGNTIY
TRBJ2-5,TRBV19,ASRDVEETQY
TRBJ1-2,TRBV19,ASGRLGDGYT
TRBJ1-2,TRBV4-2,ASRNRDADNYGYT
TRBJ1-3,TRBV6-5,ASSKGGSGNTIY
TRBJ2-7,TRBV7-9,ASSLWRDSSYEQY
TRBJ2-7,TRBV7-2,ASSSGPERTYEQY
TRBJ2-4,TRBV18,ASSPASGENIQY
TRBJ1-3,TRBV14,ASSQDSWSRIYSGNTIY
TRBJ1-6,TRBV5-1,ASSLDFAKTSPLH
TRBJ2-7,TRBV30,AWKAASYEQY
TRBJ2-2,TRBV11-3,ASSPSETGELF
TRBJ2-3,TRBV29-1,SVDRTDTQY
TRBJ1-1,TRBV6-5,ASSSGTGVEAF
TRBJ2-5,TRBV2,ASCEASGFQETQY
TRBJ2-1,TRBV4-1,ASSHSRGGAPYNEQF
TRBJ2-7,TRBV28,ATLGGGVGGYEQY